These 23 T cell receptor beta chains originate from one sample sequenced in a study of cytomegalovirus exposure and HLA in healthy donors. The PCR had 60 Vbeta and 13 Jbeta primers. Sequencing used immunoSEQ multiplex PCR; TCRdb keeps in-frame clones, though not all of them. Here the sample spans about 120,000 clones, around 80% being singletons. Material for sequencing was PBMCs. All receptors derive from a man aged 50 to 59 in good health and CMV-seronegative.

About this clone: One end of the junction varies from germline; a read error may be responsible. The rearrangement uses TRBV5-1 and TRBJ2-6, with D perhaps TRBD1 (5 bases). Germline values: CDR1 SGHRS, CDR2 YFSETQ. This CDR3 has 10 residues. The chain's CDR3 is CASSLRTKPF. The CDR3 coding sequence is TGCGCCAGCAGCTTAAGGACAAAGCCTTTC. Drawing the rest from reference TRBV5-1 and TRBJ2-6, the complete variable domain is KAGVTQTPRYLIKTRGQQVTLSCSPISGHRSVSWYQQTPGQGLQFLFEYFSETQRNKGNFPGRFSGRQFSNSRSEMNVSTLELGDSALYLCASSLRTKPFGAGSRLTVL.

This chain uses TRBV19 with TRBJ2-5; D call uncertain. The length of the CDR3 is 13 residues. Trimming stripped 3 bases from V and 1 base from J, with 6 bases between. Germline CDR1 LNHDA, CDR2 SQIVND (reference sequence). CDR3 sequence reads: CASSISVQETQYF. The CDR3 DNA reads TGTGCCAGTAGTATCAGTGTCCAAGAGACCCAGTACTTC. Complete variable domain (other parts from reference TRBV19 and TRBJ2-5): DGGITQSPKYLFRKEGQNVTLSCEQNLNHDAMYWYRQDPGQGLRLIYYSQIVNDFQKGDIAEGYSVSREKKESFPLTVTSAQKNPTAFYLCASSISVQETQYFGPGTRLLVL.

The V call is TRBV6-5, the J call TRBJ2-2; D remains unclear. V lost 7 bases to trimming and J lost 4 bases, with 13 bases between them. There are 14 residues in the CDR3. In germline, CDR1 is MNHEY, CDR2 SVGAGI. The CDR3 protein is CASTPVASTGELFF. CDR3 nucleotides: TGTGCCAGCACCCCCGTGGCTAGCACCGGGGAGCTGTTTTTT.

The genes are TRBV28 and TRBJ1-5, with 7 bases lining up with TRBD1. The ends lost 6 bases at V and 6 bases at J; junction bases unmatched: 8. The CDR3 length is 14 residues. Germline loops: CDR1 MDHEN, CDR2 SYDVKM. For the CDR3, the DNA is TGTGCCAGCAGAATTACAGGGGAAGGTCAGCCCCAGCATTTT. The encoded protein is CASRITGEGQPQHF.

This rearrangement joins TRBV19 to TRBJ1-1; 7 nucleotides line up with TRBD1. The CDR3 covers 16 residues. The ends lost 6 bases at V and 3 bases at J; junction bases unmatched: 13. In germline, CDR1 is LNHDA, CDR2 SQIVND (reference sequence). The CDR3 loop is CASRLDREDGDTEAFF. For the CDR3, the DNA is TGTGCCAGTAGGTTAGACAGGGAGGATGGGGACACTGAAGCTTTCTTT.

The rearrangement joins TRBV7-8 to TRBJ2-7; no clear D. The CDR3 extends over 14 amino acids. Trimming removed 1 base at V and 2 bases at J, with 9 bases between. Germline V gene lookup returns CDR1 SGHVS and CDR2 FQNEAQ. The CDR3 DNA sequence: TGTGCCAGCAGCTTAGTTCCGGAGACCTACGAGCAGTACTTC. Translating gives CASSLVPETYEQYF.

V usage is TRBV10-2 and J usage is TRBJ2-3; a possible D gene is TRBD2 (6 bases). The germline V gene encodes CDR1 WSHSY and CDR2 SAAADI. Trimming took 9 bases from V and 5 from J, leaving 24 bases between them. The CDR3 loop spans 16 amino acids. The CDR3 reads CASRPSGATAQDTQYF. The CDR3 DNA follows: TGCGCCAGTCGACCCTCGGGAGCCACTGCACAAGATACGCAGTATTTT.

The chain has TRBV6-1 and TRBJ2-3, with D possibly being TRBD2 (5 bases). Germline V gene lookup returns CDR1 MNHNS and CDR2 SASEGT. The CDR3 has 12 amino acids. V lost 5 bases and J 4 bases, leaving 7 bases between the germline ends. CDR3 bases: TGTGCCAGCAGTCTCGGGGCAGATACGCAGTATTTT. Amino acid sequence: CASSLGADTQYF.

V is TRBV28 and J is TRBJ2-6; D might be TRBD1 (7 bases). V shed 6 bases and J shed 0 bases, with 27 bases lying between them. The CDR3 runs 21 residues. Germline CDR1 reads MDHEN; CDR2 reads SYDVKM. The CDR3 loop reads CASRTQPHRGGPISGANVLTF. DNA of the CDR3: TGTGCCAGCAGAACCCAACCCCACAGGGGAGGCCCTATCTCTGGGGCCAACGTCCTGACTTTC.

This clone turned up a few times. The CDR3 region is CASSKEGPGGYTF. In DNA, the CDR3 is TGTGCCAGCAGCAAAGAGGGTCCGGGAGGCTACACCTTC. The rearrangement joins TRBV21-1 to TRBJ1-2. TRBV21-1 is assigned pseudogene status. This CDR3 spans 13 amino acids.

The chain has TRBV10-3 and TRBJ1-3; the D is unclear. This CDR3 comprises 15 residues. The V gene lost 11 bases and the J gene lost 2 bases, with 19 bases spanning the gap. CDR1 is ENHRY, CDR2 SYGVKD, per germline. The CDR3: CAATDQSITGNTIYF. In nucleotides, the CDR3 is TGTGCCGCCACAGACCAGTCGATAACTGGAAACACCATATATTTT.

The chain recombines TRBV29-1 with TRBJ2-3, with D perhaps TRBD2 (5 bases). Germline CDR1 and CDR2: SQVTM and ANQGSEA. Trimming took off 5 bases at V and 1 base at J, with 13 bases between the two ends. The CDR3 is 14 residues long. The CDR3 spells CSVPPAAGTDTQYF. CDR3 in DNA: TGCAGCGTTCCCCCAGCGGCGGGCACAGATACGCAGTATTTT.

V usage is TRBV20-1 and J usage is TRBJ2-5; D ambiguous. This CDR3 spans 11 amino acids. Trimming left V 1 base short and J 3 bases short, with 3 bases between. Germline V gene lookup returns CDR1 DFQATT and CDR2 SNEGSKA (reference sequence). The CDR3 spells CSARGEETQYF. The CDR3 DNA is TGCAGTGCTAGAGGCGAAGAGACCCAGTACTTC.

This chain links TRBV4-2 with TRBJ2-1; TRBD2 might be the D (6 bases). The CDR3 consists of 15 residues. Per the germline V gene, CDR1 is LGHNA and CDR2 is YNFKEQ. Deletions cut 0 bases from V and 5 bases from J, with 11 bases between. The CDR3 sequence: CASSQDGRDNNEQFF. CDR3 nucleotide sequence: TGTGCCAGCAGCCAAGACGGGCGGGATAACAATGAGCAGTTCTTC.

The rearrangement links TRBV7-2 to TRBJ1-2; D is possibly TRBD1 (5 bases). The V end lost 1 base, the J end lost 0 bases, and 9 bases lay between the germline ends. This CDR3 is 15 amino acids long. CDR1 is SGHTA, CDR2 FQGNSA, per germline. CDR3 DNA sequence: TGTGCCAGCAGCTTAGGGGCAGGGTCTAACTATGGCTACACCTTC. Translated, it gives CASSLGAGSNYGYTF.

The CDR3 DNA reads as TGTGCCAGCAGTCGGCTAGCGGGGGGTGATACGCAGTATTTT. Protein product: CASSRLAGGDTQYF. This sequence joins TRBV6-5 and TRBJ2-3, with 11 nucleotides matching TRBD2. The germline V gene encodes CDR1 MNHEY and CDR2 SVGAGI. Trimming took 5 bases from V and 6 from J; bases not matched to a gene: 4. The CDR3 spans 14 residues.

The genes are TRBV15 and TRBJ2-5; D is undetermined. The end of the DNA fits TRBJ2-7 better, so the J call may be wrong. CDR3 size: 15 residues. Germline V gives CDR1 LNHNV, CDR2 YYDKDF (reference sequence). The CDR3 DNA reads as TGTGCCACCAGCAGAGATCCAGGCAGTACCTACGAGCAGTACTTC. Protein: CATSRDPGSTYEQYF.

This chain links TRBV5-6 with TRBJ1-5; no firm D call. This CDR3 spans 14 amino acids. Germline CDR1 reads SGHDT; CDR2 reads YYEEEE. V was shortened by 1 base and J by 3 bases, with 8 bases between the two germline ends. The CDR3: CASSLSRFNQPQHF. The CDR3 DNA reads TGTGCCAGCAGCTTGAGTCGGTTCAATCAGCCCCAGCATTTT.

This rearrangement joins TRBV18 to TRBJ2-5, with TRBD1 identical over 9 bases. The J segment lost 1 base and the V segment lost 4 bases, leaving 4 bases of the junction unmatched. CDR1 and CDR2 (germline): KGHSH, LQKENI. There are 15 residues in the CDR3. CDR3 bases: TGTGCCAGCTCACAGGGGACAGGGTTCCAAGAGACCCAGTACTTC. Translating gives CASSQGTGFQETQYF. The complete variable domain, with remaining parts taken from reference TRBV18 and TRBJ2-5, reads NAGVMQNPRHLVRRRGQEARLRCSPMKGHSHVYWYRQLPEEGLKFMVYLQKENIIDESGMPKERFSAEFPKEGPSILRIQQVVRGDSAAYFCASSQGTGFQETQYFGPGTRLLVL.

The rearrangement joins TRBV4-3 to TRBJ1-6, with 7 bases fitting TRBD1. V lost 0 bases to trimming and J lost 6 bases; unmatched junction nucleotides: 14. The CDR3 extends over 19 amino acids. From germline, CDR1 is LGHNA and CDR2 YSLEER. The CDR3 region has the DNA TGCGCCAGCAGCCAAGATCTACACAGAAACTCAGGGGGTAATTCACCCCTCCACTTT. Translating it yields CASSQDLHRNSGGNSPLHF.

This sequence joins TRBV12-5 and TRBJ2-3; TRBD2 aligns across 9 bases. The germline CDR1 and CDR2 sequences are LGHNT and FRNRAP. V dropped 4 bases and J dropped 2; count of bases not matched to a gene: 7. This CDR3 comprises 16 residues. CDR3 in amino acids: CASGWAPSGVTDTQYF. DNA for the CDR3: TGTGCTAGTGGTTGGGCGCCTAGCGGGGTCACAGATACGCAGTATTTT.

The chain carries TRBV7-2 and TRBJ2-7; TRBD1 matches at 9 bases. This CDR3 contains 16 residues. Per the germline V gene, CDR1 is SGHTA and CDR2 is FQGNSA. V was clipped by 5 bases and J by 4 bases; unmatched bases: 12. This CDR3 reads CASSLQKGQGLYEQYF. DNA of the CDR3: TGTGCCAGCAGCCTTCAAAAGGGACAGGGATTATACGAGCAGTACTTC.

The J gene is TRBJ1-6, the V gene TRBV14; D might be TRBD1 (5 bases). The CDR3 has 15 residues. The V end was cut by 1 base, the J end by 10 bases, with 14 bases between. Germline values: CDR1 SGHDN, CDR2 FVKESK. The chain's CDR3 is CASSQVDGGESPLHF. CDR3 DNA sequence: TGTGCCAGCAGCCAAGTGGACGGGGGTGAATCACCCCTCCACTTT.